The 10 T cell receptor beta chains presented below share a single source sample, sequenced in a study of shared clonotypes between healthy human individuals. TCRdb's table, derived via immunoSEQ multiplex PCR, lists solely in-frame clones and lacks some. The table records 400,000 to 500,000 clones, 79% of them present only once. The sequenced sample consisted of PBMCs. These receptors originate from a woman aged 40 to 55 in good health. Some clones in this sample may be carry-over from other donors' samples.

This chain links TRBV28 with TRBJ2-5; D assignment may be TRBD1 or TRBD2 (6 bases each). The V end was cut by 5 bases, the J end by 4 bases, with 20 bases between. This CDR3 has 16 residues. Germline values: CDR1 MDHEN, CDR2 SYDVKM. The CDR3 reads CASSPRRGGIGETQYF. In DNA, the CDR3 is TGTGCCAGCAGTCCCCGCCGAGGGGGGATCGGAGAGACCCAGTACTTC.

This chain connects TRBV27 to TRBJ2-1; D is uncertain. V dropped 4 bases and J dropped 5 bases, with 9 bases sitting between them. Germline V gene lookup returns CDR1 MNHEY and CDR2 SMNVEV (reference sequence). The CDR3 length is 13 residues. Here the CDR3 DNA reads TGTGCCAGCAGTTCCTACCCTAACAATGAGCAGTTCTTC. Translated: CASSSYPNNEQFF.

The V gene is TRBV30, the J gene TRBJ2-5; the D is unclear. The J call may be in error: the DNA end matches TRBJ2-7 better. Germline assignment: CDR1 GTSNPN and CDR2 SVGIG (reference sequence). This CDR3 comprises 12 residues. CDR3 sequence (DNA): TGTGCCTGGAGCCCTCAATCCTACGAGCAGTACTTC. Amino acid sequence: CAWSPQSYEQYF.

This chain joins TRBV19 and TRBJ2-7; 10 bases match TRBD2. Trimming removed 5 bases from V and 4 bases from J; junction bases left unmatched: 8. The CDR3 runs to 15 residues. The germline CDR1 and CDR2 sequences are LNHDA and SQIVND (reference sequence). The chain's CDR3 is CASSPLAGNLYEQYF. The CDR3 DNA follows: TGTGCCAGTAGTCCACTAGCGGGAAATCTATACGAGCAGTACTTC. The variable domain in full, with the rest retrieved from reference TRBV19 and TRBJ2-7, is DGGITQSPKYLFRKEGQNVTLSCEQNLNHDAMYWYRQDPGQGLRLIYYSQIVNDFQKGDIAEGYSVSREKKESFPLTVTSAQKNPTAFYLCASSPLAGNLYEQYFGPGTRLTVT.

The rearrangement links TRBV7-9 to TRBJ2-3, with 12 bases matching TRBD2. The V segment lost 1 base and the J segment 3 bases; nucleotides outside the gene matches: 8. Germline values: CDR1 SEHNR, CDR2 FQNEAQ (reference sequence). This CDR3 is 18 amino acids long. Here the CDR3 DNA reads TGTGCCAGCAGCTTAGGGACTAGCGGGACCCCGAGGACAGATACGCAGTATTTT. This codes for CASSLGTSGTPRTDTQYF.

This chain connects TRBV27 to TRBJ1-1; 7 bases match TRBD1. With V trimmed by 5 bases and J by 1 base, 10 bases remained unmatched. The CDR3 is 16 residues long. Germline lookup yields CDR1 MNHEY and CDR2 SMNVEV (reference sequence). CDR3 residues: CASSLQPGGWNTEAFF. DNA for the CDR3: TGTGCCAGCAGTCTACAGCCAGGGGGGTGGAACACTGAAGCTTTCTTT.

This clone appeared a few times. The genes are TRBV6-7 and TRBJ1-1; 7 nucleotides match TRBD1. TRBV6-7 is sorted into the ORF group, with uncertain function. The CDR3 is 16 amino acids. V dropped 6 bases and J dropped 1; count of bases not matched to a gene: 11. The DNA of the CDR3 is TGTGCCAGCAGCTCCGGTGACAGGGACAAGAACACTGAAGCTTTCTTT. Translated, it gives CASSSGDRDKNTEAFF.

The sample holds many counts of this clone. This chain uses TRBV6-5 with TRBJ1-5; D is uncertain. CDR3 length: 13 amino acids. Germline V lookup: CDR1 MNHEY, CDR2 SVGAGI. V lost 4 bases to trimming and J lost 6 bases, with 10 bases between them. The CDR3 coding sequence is TGTGCCAGCAGTTTAGAGGGATCTCAGCCCCAGCATTTT. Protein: CASSLEGSQPQHF.

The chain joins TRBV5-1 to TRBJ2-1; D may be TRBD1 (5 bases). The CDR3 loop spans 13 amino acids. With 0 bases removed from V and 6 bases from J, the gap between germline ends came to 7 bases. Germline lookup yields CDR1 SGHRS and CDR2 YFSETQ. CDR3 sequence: CASSLDQGNEQFF. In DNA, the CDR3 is TGCGCCAGCAGCTTGGACCAGGGCAATGAGCAGTTCTTC.

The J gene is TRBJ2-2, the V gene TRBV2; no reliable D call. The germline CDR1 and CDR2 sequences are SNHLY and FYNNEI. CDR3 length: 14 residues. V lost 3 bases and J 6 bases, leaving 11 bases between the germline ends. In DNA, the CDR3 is TGTGCCAGCAGTGAGGCCCGCTCCTCCGGGGAGCTGTTTTTT. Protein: CASSEARSSGELFF.